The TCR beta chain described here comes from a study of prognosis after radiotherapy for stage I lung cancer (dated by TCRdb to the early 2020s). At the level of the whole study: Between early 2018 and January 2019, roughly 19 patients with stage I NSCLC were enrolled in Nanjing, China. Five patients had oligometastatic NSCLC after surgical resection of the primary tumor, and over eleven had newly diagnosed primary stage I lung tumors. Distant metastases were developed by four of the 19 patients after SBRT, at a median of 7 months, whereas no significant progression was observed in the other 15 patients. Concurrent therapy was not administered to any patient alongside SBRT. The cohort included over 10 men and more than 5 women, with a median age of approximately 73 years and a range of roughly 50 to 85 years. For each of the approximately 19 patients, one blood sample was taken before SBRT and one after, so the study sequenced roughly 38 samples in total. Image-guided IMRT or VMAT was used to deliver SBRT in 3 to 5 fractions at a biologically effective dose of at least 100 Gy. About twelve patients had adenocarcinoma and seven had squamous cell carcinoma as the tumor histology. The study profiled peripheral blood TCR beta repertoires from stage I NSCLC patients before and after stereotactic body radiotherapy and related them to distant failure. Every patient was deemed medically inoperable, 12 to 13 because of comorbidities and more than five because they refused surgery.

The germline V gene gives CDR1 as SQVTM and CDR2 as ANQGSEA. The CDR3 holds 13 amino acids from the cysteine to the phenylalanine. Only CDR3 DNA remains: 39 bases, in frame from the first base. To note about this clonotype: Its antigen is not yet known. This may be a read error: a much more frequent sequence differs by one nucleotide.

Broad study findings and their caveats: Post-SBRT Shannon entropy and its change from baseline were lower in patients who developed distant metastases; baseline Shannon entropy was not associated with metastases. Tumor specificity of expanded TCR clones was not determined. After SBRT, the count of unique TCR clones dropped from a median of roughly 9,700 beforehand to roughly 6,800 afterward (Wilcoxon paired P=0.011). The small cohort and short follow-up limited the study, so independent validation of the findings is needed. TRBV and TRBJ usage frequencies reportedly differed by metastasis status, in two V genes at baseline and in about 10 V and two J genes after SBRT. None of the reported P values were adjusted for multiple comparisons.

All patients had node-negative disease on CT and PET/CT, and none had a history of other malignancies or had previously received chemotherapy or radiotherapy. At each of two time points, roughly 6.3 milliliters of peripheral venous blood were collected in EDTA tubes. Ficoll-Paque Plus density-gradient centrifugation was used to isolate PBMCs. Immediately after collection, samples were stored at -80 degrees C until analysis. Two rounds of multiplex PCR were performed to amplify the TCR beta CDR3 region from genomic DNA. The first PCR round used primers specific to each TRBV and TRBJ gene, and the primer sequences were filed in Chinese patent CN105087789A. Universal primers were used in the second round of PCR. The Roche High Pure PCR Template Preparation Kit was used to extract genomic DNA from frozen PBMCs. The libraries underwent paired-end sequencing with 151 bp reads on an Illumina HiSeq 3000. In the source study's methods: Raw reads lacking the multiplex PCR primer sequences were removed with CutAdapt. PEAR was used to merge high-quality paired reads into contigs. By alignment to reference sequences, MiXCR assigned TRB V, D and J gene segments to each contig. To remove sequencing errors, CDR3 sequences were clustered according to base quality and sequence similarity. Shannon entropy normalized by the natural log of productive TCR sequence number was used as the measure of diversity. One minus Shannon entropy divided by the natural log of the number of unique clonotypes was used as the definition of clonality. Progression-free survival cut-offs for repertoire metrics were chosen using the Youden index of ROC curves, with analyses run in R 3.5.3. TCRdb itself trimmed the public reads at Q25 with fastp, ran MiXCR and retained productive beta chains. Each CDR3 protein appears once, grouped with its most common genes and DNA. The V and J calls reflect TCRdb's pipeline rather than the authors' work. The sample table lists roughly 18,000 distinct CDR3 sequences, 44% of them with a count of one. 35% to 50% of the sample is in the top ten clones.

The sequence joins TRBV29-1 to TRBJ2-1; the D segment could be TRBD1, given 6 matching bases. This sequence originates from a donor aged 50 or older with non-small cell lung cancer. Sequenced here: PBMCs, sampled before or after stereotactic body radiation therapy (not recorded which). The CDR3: CSFEGGMGNEQFF. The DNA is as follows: TGCAGCTTTGAAGGGGGTATGGGGAATGAGCAGTTCTTC.